A selection of T cell receptor beta chains follows, all from one sample in a study of cytomegalovirus exposure and HLA in healthy donors. TCRdb's copy holds only in-frame clones and misses some; the assay was immunoSEQ multiplex PCR. This sample carries 100,000 to 150,000 clones, about 79% of them seen once, and the ten largest clones take 2% to 3%. Sequencing was performed on PBMCs. Receptors originate from a man aged 45-60 years in good health and CMV-seronegative. CDR3s include the opening cysteine and the closing phenylalanine or tryptophan. The order of the fields is D gene, clone size, V gene, J gene, CDR3 DNA, CDR3 protein. The D gene is left open where the match is weak. Some rows mark clone size as missing; the rest say once, few, many or name a class of expanded clone.

D: TRBD2
size: .
V: TRBV7-3
J: TRBJ2-5
DNA: TGTGCGAGCAAGACTAGCGGGGGGGCGGAGACCCAGTACTTC
CDR3: CASKTSGGAETQYF

D: TRBD2
size: .
V: TRBV30
J: TRBJ2-3
DNA: TGTGCCTGGAGTGTACCCCCGGGAGGGCAGTATTTT
CDR3: CAWSVPPGGQYF

D: TRBD1
size: .
V: TRBV5-6
J: TRBJ1-2
DNA: TGTGCCAGCAGCTTGTCACAGGGGAACTATGGCTACACCTTC
CDR3: CASSLSQGNYGYTF

D: .
size: .
V: TRBV19
J: TRBJ1-2
DNA: TGTGCCAGTAGTATAGATCAGACTGCCTATGGCTACACCTTC
CDR3: CASSIDQTAYGYTF

D: .
size: .
V: TRBV6-1
J: TRBJ1-5
DNA: TGTGCCAGCAGTTCCGACAGGACAAATCAGCCCCAGCATTTT
CDR3: CASSSDRTNQPQHF

D: .
size: .
V: TRBV9
J: TRBJ2-7
DNA: TGTGCCAGCAGCGTAGGGAACAGTCTTCAGTTGTACTTC
CDR3: CASSVGNSLQLYF

D: .
size: .
V: TRBV10-2
J: TRBJ2-7
DNA: TGCGCCAGCAGTGAGTGGGGGCGCCCCCACGAGCAGTACTTC
CDR3: CASSEWGRPHEQYF

D: TRBD2
size: .
V: TRBV27
J: TRBJ2-7
DNA: TGTGCCAGCAGTAGCGGGGGGGGCCTGTACGAGCAGTACTTC
CDR3: CASSSGGGLYEQYF

D: .
size: .
V: TRBV4-1
J: TRBJ2-3
DNA: TGCGCCAGCAGCCCGGAGTTTGCCGACACAGATACGCAGTATTTT
CDR3: CASSPEFADTDTQYF

D: .
size: .
V: TRBV4-3
J: TRBJ1-4
DNA: TGCGCCAGCAGCCAAGGGGTCACCAGGGCCGAAGCAACTAATGAAAAACTGTTTTTT
CDR3: CASSQGVTRAEATNEKLFF

D: .
size: .
V: TRBV20-1
J: TRBJ1-2
DNA: TGCAGTGCTAGAGAAGACAGGGGCTACACCTTC
CDR3: CSAREDRGYTF

D: .
size: .
V: TRBV7-3
J: TRBJ2-2
DNA: TGTGCCAGCAGCTTAAGGGGCAGGGGCACCGGGGAGCTGTTTTTT
CDR3: CASSLRGRGTGELFF

D: TRBD1
size: .
V: TRBV6-5
J: TRBJ2-4
DNA: TGTGCCAGCGGGACAGAGTTAAAAAACATTCAGTACTTC
CDR3: CASGTELKNIQYF

D: .
size: .
V: TRBV6-7
J: TRBJ1-6
DNA: TGTGCCAGCAGTTACTCGGGGATAGGGAGGGACAATTCACCCCTCCACTTT
CDR3: CASSYSGIGRDNSPLHF

D: .
size: .
V: TRBV5-1
J: TRBJ1-2
DNA: TGCGCCAGCAGCTTGGATTCGGCGGCCTATGGCTACACCTTC
CDR3: CASSLDSAAYGYTF

D: TRBD2
size: .
V: TRBV18
J: TRBJ2-5
DNA: TGTGCCAGCTCACCAATCCCGGGCCAGTCTAGCGGCGGAAATCAAGAGACCCAGTACTTC
CDR3: CASSPIPGQSSGGNQETQYF

D: .
size: .
V: TRBV6-5
J: TRBJ2-2
DNA: TGTGCCAGCAAAGAGGGGACTCTGCTCACCGGGGAGCTGTTTTTT
CDR3: CASKEGTLLTGELFF

D: .
size: .
V: TRBV19
J: TRBJ2-7
DNA: TGTGCCAGTGGAGAGTCGCGGGCTAGTGGCTACGAGCAGTACTTC
CDR3: CASGESRASGYEQYF

D: .
size: .
V: TRBV5-1
J: TRBJ2-7
DNA: TGCGCCAGCAGCTTGGAGACAGTCTACGAGCAGTACTTC
CDR3: CASSLETVYEQYF

D: .
size: .
V: TRBV5-1
J: TRBJ1-2
DNA: TGCGCCAGCAGCTTAGCTCCCCAGACAGAAGGCTACACCTTC
CDR3: CASSLAPQTEGYTF

D: .
size: .
V: TRBV4-3
J: TRBJ1-2
DNA: TGCGCCAGCAGCCAAGATCTGGCGGAGGAGAGAAGCTTC
CDR3: CASSQDLAEERSF

D: TRBD1
size: .
V: TRBV29-1
J: TRBJ1-5
DNA: TGCAGCGTTGCCGACAGGGTGGAGCAGCCCCAGCATTTT
CDR3: CSVADRVEQPQHF

D: TRBD1
size: .
V: TRBV5-1
J: TRBJ2-2
DNA: TGCGCCAGCAGCTCTGACAGGGTCTTACCCGGGGAGCTGTTTTTT
CDR3: CASSSDRVLPGELFF

D: .
size: once
V: TRBV2
J: TRBJ1-2
DNA: TGTGCCAGCAGGAGGGGGGGACCCTATGGCTACACCTTC
CDR3: CASRRGGPYGYTF

D: .
size: .
V: TRBV10-1
J: TRBJ2-7
DNA: TGCGCCAGCAGTGAAGGAGGGATCGAGCAGTACTTC
CDR3: CASSEGGIEQYF

D: .
size: .
V: TRBV2
J: TRBJ2-6
DNA: TGTGCCAGCAGTGAAGGCGGGCCTGGGGTCAACGTCCTGACTTTC
CDR3: CASSEGGPGVNVLTF

D: .
size: .
V: TRBV6-6
J: TRBJ1-2
DNA: TGTGCCAGCAGTTACGGACAGTCCAACTATGGCTACACCTTC
CDR3: CASSYGQSNYGYTF

D: TRBD2
size: once
V: TRBV2
J: TRBJ2-3
DNA: TGTGCCAGCCTCCCTAGCGGGGGATCAGATACGCAGTATTTT
CDR3: CASLPSGGSDTQYF

D: TRBD1
size: once
V: TRBV6-6
J: TRBJ1-1
DNA: TGTGCCAGCAGTTACCTCATTGACAGGGGGTACACTGAAGCTTTCTTT
CDR3: CASSYLIDRGYTEAFF

D: .
size: .
V: TRBV19
J: TRBJ2-7
DNA: TGTGCCAGTAGCCCCATAATGGGGGAGGACGAGCAGTACTTC
CDR3: CASSPIMGEDEQYF

D: TRBD1
size: once
V: TRBV4-3
J: TRBJ2-2
DNA: TGCGCCAGCAGCCAAAACAGGGGAACCGGGGAGCTGTTTTTT
CDR3: CASSQNRGTGELFF

D: .
size: once
V: TRBV7-9
J: TRBJ2-5
DNA: TGTGCCAGCAGGCAGGCCTATCAAGAGACCCAGTACTTC
CDR3: CASRQAYQETQYF

D: TRBD1
size: .
V: TRBV5-6
J: TRBJ1-5
DNA: TGTGCCAGCAGCCAGGACAGGGCGTATAGCAATCAGCCCCAGCATTTT
CDR3: CASSQDRAYSNQPQHF

D: .
size: .
V: TRBV4-1
J: TRBJ2-5
DNA: TGCGCCAGCAGCCCGCTTACAGGGTTTGGGGAGACCCAGTACTTC
CDR3: CASSPLTGFGETQYF

D: .
size: few
V: TRBV18
J: TRBJ1-4
DNA: TGTGCCAGCTCATTTAAGGGAGCGGCGGAAAAACTGTTTTTT
CDR3: CASSFKGAAEKLFF

D: .
size: .
V: TRBV19
J: TRBJ2-7
DNA: TGTGCCAGTAGTATCAGGGCGGATTCCTACGAGCAGTACTTC
CDR3: CASSIRADSYEQYF

D: TRBD1
size: .
V: TRBV5-4
J: TRBJ1-1
DNA: TGTGCCAGCAGCTTGGTGGCGGGACAGGGGGCCGCTGAAGCTTTCTTT
CDR3: CASSLVAGQGAAEAFF

D: TRBD1
size: few
V: TRBV5-1
J: TRBJ2-1
DNA: TGCGCCAGCAGCTTGCCCCGGACAGGGGGCGTTTACAATGAGCAGTTCTTC
CDR3: CASSLPRTGGVYNEQFF

D: TRBD1
size: .
V: TRBV6-1
J: TRBJ1-2
DNA: TGTGCCAGCAGTGAACAGGGGGCCGCCATAAGTGGCTACACCTTC
CDR3: CASSEQGAAISGYTF

D: .
size: .
V: TRBV5-4
J: TRBJ2-5
DNA: TGTGCCAGCAGCTTGGGGGTTGAGGGCCCTACCTGGGAGACCCAGTACTTC
CDR3: CASSLGVEGPTWETQYF

D: TRBD2
size: .
V: TRBV5-8
J: TRBJ2-1
DNA: TGTGCCAGCAGCTTGGGCCGGAGAGGCGTAGCGGGGGGCTACAATGAGCAGTTCTTC
CDR3: CASSLGRRGVAGGYNEQFF

D: .
size: .
V: TRBV30
J: TRBJ1-5
DNA: TGTGCCTGGAGTGTACTTGCGGATAGCAATCAGCCCCAGCATTTT
CDR3: CAWSVLADSNQPQHF

D: TRBD1
size: .
V: TRBV27
J: TRBJ1-4
DNA: TGTGCCAGCCGTCCAGGGGGAAATGAAAAACTGTTTTTT
CDR3: CASRPGGNEKLFF

D: .
size: .
V: TRBV9
J: TRBJ1-2
DNA: TGTGCCAGCAGCCAGACGCCAGGGGCCGGCTACACCTTC
CDR3: CASSQTPGAGYTF

D: TRBD1
size: .
V: TRBV2
J: TRBJ2-1
DNA: TGTGCCAGCAGTGCCTCAGAAACGGGACAGGGAAACAATGAGCAGTTCTTC
CDR3: CASSASETGQGNNEQFF

D: .
size: .
V: TRBV10-1
J: TRBJ2-2
DNA: TGCGCCAGCAGTGCCGGGAGGAACACCGGGGAGCTGTTTTTT
CDR3: CASSAGRNTGELFF

D: TRBD1
size: .
V: TRBV5-1
J: TRBJ2-7
DNA: TGCGCCAGCAGCTACGGACAGGGGGCCGAGCAGTACTTC
CDR3: CASSYGQGAEQYF

D: .
size: .
V: TRBV6-5
J: TRBJ1-3
DNA: TGTGCCAGCAGTTACAGCCAGGGGACAAACACCATATATTTT
CDR3: CASSYSQGTNTIYF